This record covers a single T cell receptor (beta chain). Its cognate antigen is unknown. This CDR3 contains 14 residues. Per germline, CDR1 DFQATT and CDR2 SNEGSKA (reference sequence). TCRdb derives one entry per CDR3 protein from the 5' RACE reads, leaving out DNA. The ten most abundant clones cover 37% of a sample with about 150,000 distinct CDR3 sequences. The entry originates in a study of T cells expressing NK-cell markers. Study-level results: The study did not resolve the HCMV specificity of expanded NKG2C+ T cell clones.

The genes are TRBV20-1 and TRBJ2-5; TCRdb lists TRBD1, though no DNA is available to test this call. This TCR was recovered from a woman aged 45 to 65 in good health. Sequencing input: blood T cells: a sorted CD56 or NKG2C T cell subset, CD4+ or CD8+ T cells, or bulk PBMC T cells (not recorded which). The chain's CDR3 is CSAKRGRGMETQYF.